This TCR beta chain was observed in a study of control samples from healthy donors and cancer patients. Profiled with immunoSEQ multiplex PCR; TCRdb holds only in-frame clones, not every one. Among around 140,000 clones listed, approximately 93% were seen once. Germline V gives CDR1 MDHEN, CDR2 SYDVKM. V gave up 6 bases and J gave up 0 bases; unmatched junction bases: 9. The CDR3 is 17 residues long. Input material: blood. This chain links TRBV28 with TRBJ2-1; TRBD2 matches 9 bases. The clonotype was recovered from a man younger than 35 in good health. The CDR3 is CASRISTSGLSYNEQFF. Here the CDR3 DNA reads TGTGCCAGCAGGATATCGACTAGCGGACTCTCCTACAATGAGCAGTTCTTC.